Presented here are 17 T cell receptor beta chains from one specimen sequenced in a study of blood T cell repertoires in COVID-19. This table comes from immunoSEQ multiplex PCR, and its TCRdb copy is limited to in-frame clones, with some not included. The data show fewer than 200,000 clones, over 65% seen once. Sequenced input: PBMCs or T cells enriched from blood (not recorded which). The source of these receptors is a woman aged 50 to 60 who had recovered from COVID-19.

The chain employs TRBV2 and TRBJ1-3, with a weak D call TRBD1 (6 bases). The CDR3 is 13 amino acids. Trimming cost V 9 bases and J 0 bases, with 9 bases left between them. The germline V gene encodes CDR1 SNHLY and CDR2 FYNNEI. This chain's CDR3 is CASATGSGNTIYF. CDR3 DNA: TGTGCCAGTGCGACAGGCTCTGGAAACACCATATATTTT. Variable domain in full (rest from reference TRBV2 and TRBJ1-3): EPEVTQTPSHQVTQMGQEVILRCVPISNHLYFYWYRQILGQKVEFLVSFYNNEISEKSEIFDDQFSVERPDGSNFTLKIRSTKLEDSAMYFCASATGSGNTIYFGEGSWLTVV.

The chain couples TRBV19 to TRBJ1-6; TRBD1 matches 8 bases. The CDR3 spans 15 residues. CDR1 and CDR2 (germline): LNHDA, SQIVND (reference sequence). The V segment lost 6 bases and the J segment 7 bases; nucleotides outside the gene matches: 8. For the CDR3, the DNA is TGTGCCAGTAGCCTGACAGGGGCCGGGAATTCACCCCTCCACTTT. It encodes CASSLTGAGNSPLHF. Full variable domain (remainder filled in from reference TRBV19 and TRBJ1-6): DGGITQSPKYLFRKEGQNVTLSCEQNLNHDAMYWYRQDPGQGLRLIYYSQIVNDFQKGDIAEGYSVSREKKESFPLTVTSAQKNPTAFYLCASSLTGAGNSPLHFGNGTRLTVT.

The V call is TRBV6-5, the J call TRBJ2-7; 8 bases agree with TRBD2. The V and J ends lost 3 bases and 4 bases, in that order; junction bases with no gene match: 8. The CDR3 consists of 15 residues. Per germline, CDR1 MNHEY and CDR2 SVGAGI. This chain's CDR3 is CASSYGNSGEYEQYV. The CDR3 nucleotides are TGTGCCAGCAGTTATGGAAATAGCGGGGAATACGAGCAGTACGTC.

V and J are TRBV12-3 or TRBV12-4 and TRBJ2-1; 8 nucleotides align to TRBD2. V was pared by 3 bases and J by 8 bases, with 3 bases of the junction left unmatched. The CDR3 has 13 amino acids. The CDR3 reads CASSFLREDEQFF. The CDR3 coding sequence is TGTGCCAGCAGTTTCTTGCGGGAGGATGAGCAGTTCTTC.

The rearrangement uses TRBV7-2 and TRBJ1-3; the match to TRBD1 covers 7 bases. There are 15 residues in the CDR3. J gave up 2 bases and V 1 base, and 2 bases lay outside the gene matches. From germline, CDR1 is SGHTA and CDR2 FQGNSA. CDR3 sequence reads: CASSLGGGAGNTIYF. The CDR3 DNA reads as TGTGCCAGCAGCTTAGGAGGGGGCGCTGGAAACACCATATATTTT.

This sequence joins TRBV30 and TRBJ2-5; perhaps TRBD1 as D (5 bases). The germline V and J ends were trimmed by 1 base and 5 bases, with 5 bases remaining between them. The CDR3 runs 11 residues. Germline V gene data show CDR1 as GTSNPN and CDR2 as SVGIG (reference sequence). Written as DNA, the CDR3 is TGTGCCTGGAGTGCAGGGGAGACCCAGTACTTC. Translated: CAWSAGETQYF.

The chain links TRBV6-5 to TRBJ2-5, with TRBD1 matching over 8 bases. From germline, CDR1 is MNHEY and CDR2 SVGAGI. The CDR3 runs to 13 residues. V trimming: 6 bases; J trimming: 5 bases; junction bases outside the gene matches: 5. CDR3 sequence reads: CASRGTGGETQYF. CDR3 DNA: TGTGCCAGCAGGGGGACAGGAGGCGAGACCCAGTACTTC.

In its sample, this clone was seen a few times. This chain joins TRBV18 and TRBJ1-1, with D unclear. V gave up 5 bases and J gave up 7 bases, with 17 bases separating them. Germline V gene lookup returns CDR1 KGHSH and CDR2 LQKENI. The CDR3 extends over 14 amino acids. The CDR3 nucleotides are TGTGCCAGCTCAACAAATCGGAGGGCAGGTGAAGCTTTCTTT. Translated, it gives CASSTNRRAGEAFF.

This chain joins TRBV19 and TRBJ2-6; 8 bases agree with TRBD1. This CDR3 comprises 20 residues. Germline trimming cut 3 bases from V and 1 base from J; bases unmatched to any gene: 14. Germline CDR1 is LNHDA and CDR2 is SQIVND (reference sequence). The CDR3 spells CASSMDRTGKFLSGANVLTF. Written as DNA, the CDR3 is TGTGCCAGTAGTATGGATAGGACAGGGAAATTCTTATCTGGGGCCAACGTCCTGACTTTC.

The genes are TRBV7-8 and TRBJ1-2; 8 nucleotides line up with TRBD1. CDR1 and CDR2 (germline): SGHVS, FQNEAQ. Unmatched junction bases numbered 6, after V lost 2 bases and J lost 4 bases. The CDR3 spans 15 residues. The CDR3 nucleotides are TGTGCCAGCAGCTTAACAAGGGACAGGCCCTATGGCTACACCTTC. Translating gives CASSLTRDRPYGYTF.

Regarding this clone: Distinct nucleotide sequences in the sample also encode this CDR3. The J gene is TRBJ2-2, the V gene TRBV11-3, with no clear D. The V gene's germline CDR1 is SGHNT and CDR2 YENEEA. This CDR3 is built from 13 residues. V lost 1 base and J lost 4, with 4 bases in between. The CDR3 loop reads CASSLAGTGELFF. The DNA of the CDR3 is TGTGCCAGCAGCTTAGCAGGCACCGGGGAGCTGTTTTTT. Based on the CDR3 plus reference TRBV11-3 and TRBJ2-2, the full variable domain is EAGVVQSPRYKIIEKKQPVAFWCNPISGHNTLYWYLQNLGQGPELLIRYENEEAVDDSQLPKDRFSAERLKGVDSTLKIQPAELGDSAVYLCASSLAGTGELFFGEGSRLTVL.

This rearrangement joins TRBV7-8 to TRBJ1-2; 9 bases fit TRBD1. The junction had 0 bases not matched to a gene; V was cut back by 1 base and J by 6 bases. The germline gives CDR1 SGHVS, CDR2 FQNEAQ. The CDR3 loop spans 13 amino acids. The CDR3 here is CASSLGQGDGYTF. In nucleotides, the CDR3 is TGTGCCAGCAGCTTAGGACAGGGGGATGGCTACACCTTC.

This clone was detected a few times. The V call is TRBV19, the J call TRBJ2-3; 13 bases match TRBD2. The V and J ends lost 9 bases and 5 bases, in that order; junction bases with no gene match: 8. The germline V gene encodes CDR1 LNHDA and CDR2 SQIVND (reference sequence). This CDR3 contains 15 residues. Written as DNA, the CDR3 is TGTGCCAGCAAACTAGCGGGGGGGCAGTTAGATACGCAGTATTTT. Translated, it gives CASKLAGGQLDTQYF.

The chain combines TRBV7-2 with TRBJ2-7; D might be TRBD1 (5 bases). Germline assignment: CDR1 SGHTA and CDR2 FQGNSA. Trimming removed 3 bases from V and 1 base from J, with 13 bases in between. CDR3 length: 15 amino acids. This CDR3 is CASSFTGVGSYEQYV. CDR3 nucleotide sequence: TGTGCCAGCAGCTTCACAGGAGTTGGGTCCTACGAGCAGTACGTC.

The chain recombines TRBV9 with TRBJ1-1; a possible D gene is TRBD1 (5 bases). Trimming removed 3 bases at V and 0 bases at J, with 12 bases between. This CDR3 is built from 15 residues. Looked up from germline, CDR1 is SGDLS and CDR2 is YYNGEE. CDR3 sequence: CASSGIGALNTEAFF. In DNA form, the CDR3 reads TGTGCCAGCAGCGGTATAGGGGCCTTGAACACTGAAGCTTTCTTT. Combining the CDR3 with reference TRBV9 and TRBJ1-1 gives the whole variable domain DSGVTQTPKHLITATGQRVTLRCSPRSGDLSVYWYQQSLDQGLQFLIQYYNGEERAKGNILERFSAQQFPDLHSELNLSSLELGDSALYFCASSGIGALNTEAFFGQGTRLTVV.

The J gene is TRBJ1-2, the V gene TRBV7-8, with 8 bases aligning to TRBD1. The V gene end was trimmed by 1 base and the J gene end by 8 bases; junction bases not matched to a gene: 6. The CDR3 sequence is 14 residues long. Germline-derived CDR1 and CDR2 are SGHVS and FQNEAQ. CDR3 coding DNA: TGTGCCAGCAGCTTAGGACAGGGGAGGCGAGGCTACACCTTC. Translated, it gives CASSLGQGRRGYTF.

The table lists this clone with a few counts. The chain couples TRBV7-3 to TRBJ2-1; 9 bases agree with TRBD2. Germline V gene data show CDR1 as SGHTA and CDR2 as FQGTGA. The CDR3 is made up of 12 amino acids. With V trimmed by 5 bases and J by 8 bases, 1 base remained unmatched. CDR3 region: CASSQRGDEQFF. As DNA, the CDR3 is TGTGCCAGCAGCCAGCGGGGGGATGAGCAGTTCTTC. Full variable domain (missing parts from reference TRBV7-3 and TRBJ2-1): GAGVSQTPSNKVTEKGKYVELRCDPISGHTALYWYRQSLGQGPEFLIYFQGTGAADDSGLPNDRFFAVRPEGSVSTLKIQRTERGDSAVYLCASSQRGDEQFFGPGTRLTVL.